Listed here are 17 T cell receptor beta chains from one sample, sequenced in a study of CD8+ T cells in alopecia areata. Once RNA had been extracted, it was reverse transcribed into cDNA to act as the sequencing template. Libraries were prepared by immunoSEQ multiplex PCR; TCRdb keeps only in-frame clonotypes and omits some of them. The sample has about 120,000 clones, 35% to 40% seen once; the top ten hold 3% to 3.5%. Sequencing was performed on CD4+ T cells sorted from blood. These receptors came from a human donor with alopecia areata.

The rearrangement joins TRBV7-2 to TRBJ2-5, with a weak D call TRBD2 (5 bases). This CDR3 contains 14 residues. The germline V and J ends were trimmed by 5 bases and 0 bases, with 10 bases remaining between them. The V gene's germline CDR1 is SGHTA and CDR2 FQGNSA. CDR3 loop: CASSRGLDQETQYF. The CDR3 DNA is TGTGCCAGCAGCCGCGGGTTGGACCAAGAGACCCAGTACTTC.

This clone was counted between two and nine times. In DNA, the CDR3 is TGCGCCAGCAGCCTCCCCTTCGGGCTCCGAAACAATGAGCAGTTCTTC. Encoded protein: CASSLPFGLRNNEQFF. The chain couples TRBV4-1 to TRBJ2-1; D is undetermined. The V gene lost 4 bases and the J gene lost 5 bases, with 18 bases spanning the gap. This CDR3 region has 16 residues. CDR1 and CDR2 from the germline V gene are MGHRA and YSYEKL.

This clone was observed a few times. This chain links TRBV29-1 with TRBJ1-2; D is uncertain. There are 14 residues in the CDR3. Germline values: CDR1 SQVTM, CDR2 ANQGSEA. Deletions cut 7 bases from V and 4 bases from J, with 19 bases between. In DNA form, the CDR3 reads TGCAGCGCCCCGTCTAGGATCGGAGGCTATGGCTACACCTTC. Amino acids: CSAPSRIGGYGYTF.

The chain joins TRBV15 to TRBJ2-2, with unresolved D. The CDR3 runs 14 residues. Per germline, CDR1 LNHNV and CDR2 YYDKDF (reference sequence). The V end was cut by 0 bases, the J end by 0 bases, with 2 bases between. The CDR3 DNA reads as TGTGCCACCAGCAGAGACGCGAACACCGGGGAGCTGTTTTTT. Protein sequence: CATSRDANTGELFF.

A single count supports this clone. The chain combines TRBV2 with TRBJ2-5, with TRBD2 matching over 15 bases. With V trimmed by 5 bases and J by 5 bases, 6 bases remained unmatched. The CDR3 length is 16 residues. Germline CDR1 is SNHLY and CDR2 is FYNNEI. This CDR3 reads CASSQGLAGGRETQYF. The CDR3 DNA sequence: TGTGCCAGCAGTCAGGGACTAGCGGGGGGCCGTGAGACCCAGTACTTC.

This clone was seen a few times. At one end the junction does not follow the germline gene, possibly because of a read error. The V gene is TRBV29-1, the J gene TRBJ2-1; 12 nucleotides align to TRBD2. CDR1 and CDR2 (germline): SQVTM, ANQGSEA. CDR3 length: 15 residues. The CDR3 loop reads CSVEGTSGSYNEQFF. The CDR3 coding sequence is TGCAGCGTCGAAGGGACTAGCGGGTCCTACAATGAGCAGTTCTTC.

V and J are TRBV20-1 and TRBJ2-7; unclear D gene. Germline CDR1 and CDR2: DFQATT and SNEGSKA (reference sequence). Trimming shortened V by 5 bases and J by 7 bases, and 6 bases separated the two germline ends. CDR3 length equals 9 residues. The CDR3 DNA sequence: TGCAGTGCTTTGCGGGAGCAGTACTTC. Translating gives CSALREQYF.

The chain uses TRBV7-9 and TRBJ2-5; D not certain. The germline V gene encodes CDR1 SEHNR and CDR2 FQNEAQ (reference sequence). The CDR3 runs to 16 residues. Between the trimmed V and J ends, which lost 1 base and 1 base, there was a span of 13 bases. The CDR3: CASSLGPQRSQETQYF. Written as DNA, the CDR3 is TGTGCCAGCAGCTTAGGCCCCCAGAGGAGCCAAGAGACCCAGTACTTC.

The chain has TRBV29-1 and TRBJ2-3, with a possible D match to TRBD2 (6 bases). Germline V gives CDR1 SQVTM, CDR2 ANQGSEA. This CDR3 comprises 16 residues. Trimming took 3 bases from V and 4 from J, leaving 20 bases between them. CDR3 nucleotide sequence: TGCAGCGTTGAGCGCGTTGGCGGGATCAGATCAGATACGCAGTATTTT. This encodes CSVERVGGIRSDTQYF.

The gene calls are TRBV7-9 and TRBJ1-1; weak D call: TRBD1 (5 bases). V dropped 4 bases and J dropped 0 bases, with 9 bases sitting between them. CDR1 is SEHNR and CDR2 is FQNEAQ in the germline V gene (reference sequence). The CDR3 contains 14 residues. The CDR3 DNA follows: TGTGCCAGCAGCTGGGGCGGAGTGAACACTGAAGCTTTCTTT. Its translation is CASSWGGVNTEAFF. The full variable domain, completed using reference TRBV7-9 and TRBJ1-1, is DTGVSQNPRHKITKRGQNVTFRCDPISEHNRLYWYRQTLGQGPEFLTYFQNEAQLEKSRLLSDRFSAERPKGSFSTLEIQRTEQGDSAMYLCASSWGGVNTEAFFGQGTRLTVV.

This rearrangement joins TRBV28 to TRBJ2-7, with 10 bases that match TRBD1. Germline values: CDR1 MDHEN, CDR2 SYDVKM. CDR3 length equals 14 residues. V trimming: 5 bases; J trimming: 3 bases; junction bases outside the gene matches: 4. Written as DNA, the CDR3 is TGTGCCAGCAGTCCCGGGACAGGGGACTACGAGCAGTACTTC. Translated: CASSPGTGDYEQYF. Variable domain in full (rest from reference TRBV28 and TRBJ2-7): DVKVTQSSRYLVKRTGEKVFLECVQDMDHENMFWYRQDPGLGLRLIYFSYDVKMKEKGDIPEGYSVSREKKERFSLILESASTNQTSMYLCASSPGTGDYEQYFGPGTRLTVT.

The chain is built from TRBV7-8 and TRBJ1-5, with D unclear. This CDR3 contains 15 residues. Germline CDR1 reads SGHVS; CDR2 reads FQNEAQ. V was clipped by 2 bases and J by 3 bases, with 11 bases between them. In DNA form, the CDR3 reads TGTGCCAGCAGCTTAAGTGAAGTGTTCAATCAGCCCCAGCATTTT. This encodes CASSLSEVFNQPQHF.

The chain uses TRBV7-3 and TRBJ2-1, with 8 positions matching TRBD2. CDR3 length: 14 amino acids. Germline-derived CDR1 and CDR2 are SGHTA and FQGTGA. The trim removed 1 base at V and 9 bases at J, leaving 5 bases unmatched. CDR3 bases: TGTGCCAGCAGCTTAAGTGTTAGCGGGGTTGAGCAGTTCTTC. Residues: CASSLSVSGVEQFF.

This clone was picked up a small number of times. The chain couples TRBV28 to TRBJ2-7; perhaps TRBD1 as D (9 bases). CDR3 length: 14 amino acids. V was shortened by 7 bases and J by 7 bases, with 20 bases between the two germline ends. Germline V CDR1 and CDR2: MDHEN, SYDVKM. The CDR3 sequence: CASTQGTGTREQYF. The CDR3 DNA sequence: TGTGCCAGCACCCAGGGGACAGGGACTAGGGAGCAGTACTTC.

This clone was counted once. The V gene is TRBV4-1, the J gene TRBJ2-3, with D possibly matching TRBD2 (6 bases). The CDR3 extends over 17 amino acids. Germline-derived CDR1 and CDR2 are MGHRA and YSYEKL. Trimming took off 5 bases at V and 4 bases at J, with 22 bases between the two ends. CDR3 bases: TGCGCCAGCAGCTCGTTAGGGAGGCGGGTAAACGCAGATACGCAGTATTTT. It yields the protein CASSSLGRRVNADTQYF.

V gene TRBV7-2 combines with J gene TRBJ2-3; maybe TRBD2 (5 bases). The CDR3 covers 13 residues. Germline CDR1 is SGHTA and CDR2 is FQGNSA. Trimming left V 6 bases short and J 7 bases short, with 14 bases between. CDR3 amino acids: CASRAWVANTQYF. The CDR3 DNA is TGTGCCAGCAGGGCCTGGGTAGCGAATACGCAGTATTTT.

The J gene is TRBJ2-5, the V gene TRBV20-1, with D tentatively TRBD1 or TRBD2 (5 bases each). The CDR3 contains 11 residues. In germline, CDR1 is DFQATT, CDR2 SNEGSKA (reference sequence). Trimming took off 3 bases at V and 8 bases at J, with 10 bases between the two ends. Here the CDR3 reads CSASGTTTQYF. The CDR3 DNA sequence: TGCAGTGCTAGTGGGACGACTACCCAGTACTTC.